The clone carrying this T cell receptor (beta chain) was seen a handful of times. Antigen unknown. CDR3 length equals 11 residues. Germline V lookup: CDR1 DFQATT, CDR2 SNEGSKA (reference sequence). V lost 2 bases and J 4 bases, leaving 6 bases between the germline ends. The use of a sample-barcoded 5' primer and a J-beta primer mix characterized a second PCR of 7 to 11 cycles. The template-switch adaptor was a 5' adaptor with 12 random nucleotides. It tagged each cDNA molecule. MiXCR was run by TCRdb on the 5' RACE reads, yielding one entry per CDR3 protein. The data contain approximately 800,000 distinct CDR3 sequences, around 25% of them singletons. No fewer than 6 micrograms of total RNA were isolated from every sample. This specimen belongs to a study of blood T cells in healthy people across ages. Study-wide context: About one barcoded beta molecule per two T cells was the capture yield of template switching.

Study-wide results and caveats: Both higher diversity and more naive CD4+ cells marked long-lived donors when set against aged donors.

The same sample was also studied in work on T cells of mothers and their children.

Sequencing was carried out using blood. The V call is TRBV20-1, the J call TRBJ2-7; D not resolved. The TCR was taken from a boy younger than 18 in good health. CDR3 residues: CSARQEYEQYF. In DNA, the CDR3 is TGCAGTGCTAGACAAGAATACGAGCAGTACTTC.